What follows describes a single TCR beta chain. The data belong to a study of radiation and T cells in renal cell carcinoma. Treatment in this sample: treatment-naive control, cytoreductive nephrectomy. The tumor was a clear cell renal cell carcinoma. Measured with immunoSEQ multiplex PCR; TCRdb has only the in-frame clones, and not every one. The sample yields some 20,000 clones, over 50% seen once. V lost 4 bases to trimming and J lost 1 base, with 7 bases between them. The CDR3 loop spans 14 amino acids. The germline V gene encodes CDR1 MRHNA and CDR2 SNTAGT. The chain couples TRBV6-4 to TRBJ2-2; no clear D gene. This sequence originates from a middle-aged man with renal cell carcinoma. The sample here was tumor tissue, taken from a patient whose treatment was nephrectomy without radiotherapy. The CDR3: CASSVFQNTGELFF. The DNA of the CDR3 is TGTGCCAGCAGTGTTTTTCAGAACACCGGGGAGCTGTTTTTT.